The 13 T cell receptor beta chains below come from one sample, sequenced in a study of blood T cell repertoires in COVID-19. TCRdb's copy holds only in-frame clones and misses some; the assay was immunoSEQ multiplex PCR. This table has 300,000 to 400,000 clones, 85% appearing once. Source material: PBMCs or T cells enriched from blood (not recorded which). The receptors stem from a woman younger than 45 who had been exposed to COVID-19.

The V and J genes are TRBV11-2 and TRBJ2-1, with TRBD2 as a possible D gene (6 bases). In germline, CDR1 is SGHAT, CDR2 FQNNGV. The V end was cut by 1 base, the J end by 0 bases, with 13 bases between. This CDR3 has 17 residues. The CDR3 spells CASSLVTGLSSYNEQFF. The CDR3 nucleotides are TGTGCCAGCAGCTTAGTGACGGGACTGAGCTCCTACAATGAGCAGTTCTTC.

The rearrangement joins TRBV4-1 to TRBJ2-1, with a possible D match to TRBD2 (6 bases). CDR1 and CDR2 (germline): MGHRA, YSYEKL. CDR3 length equals 13 residues. Trimming left V 3 bases short and J 3 bases short, with 6 bases between. The CDR3: CASSQGGYNEQFF. The CDR3 DNA reads TGCGCCAGCAGCCAGGGAGGCTACAATGAGCAGTTCTTC.

The chain links TRBV5-1 to TRBJ1-2, with TRBD1 identical over 8 bases. After removal of 4 bases from V and 8 bases from J, the junction contained 13 bases not matched to a gene. Germline lookup yields CDR1 SGHRS and CDR2 YFSETQ. The CDR3 is made up of 15 amino acids. The CDR3 loop reads CASSQGTGHNVGYTF. In DNA form, the CDR3 reads TGCGCCAGCAGCCAGGGGACAGGCCACAACGTAGGCTACACCTTC.

The rearrangement joins TRBV19 to TRBJ1-1; 7 bases are shared with TRBD1. CDR3 size: 14 residues. The J segment lost 3 bases and the V segment lost 2 bases, leaving 3 bases of the junction unmatched. Germline V gene sequence: CDR1 LNHDA, CDR2 SQIVND (reference sequence). The CDR3 reads CASSIRGTDTEAFF. For the CDR3, the DNA is TGTGCCAGTAGTATACGTGGGACAGACACTGAAGCTTTCTTT.

The genes are TRBV28 and TRBJ2-7; 8 bases match TRBD1. The length of the CDR3 is 15 residues. Germline CDR1 and CDR2: MDHEN and SYDVKM. Trimming at V came to 2 bases and at J to 4 bases, leaving 7 bases not matched to a gene. For the CDR3, the DNA is TGTGCCAGCAGTTTACCGGGCAGGGGGCGTTACGAGCAGTACTTC. Amino acid sequence: CASSLPGRGRYEQYF.

V gene TRBV18 combines with J gene TRBJ2-1; D is uncertain. CDR3 length: 15 amino acids. Germline V gene data show CDR1 as KGHSH and CDR2 as LQKENI. Trimming left V 1 base short and J 3 bases short, with 10 bases between. CDR3: CASSPRAGYYNEQFF. The CDR3 region has the DNA TGTGCCAGCTCACCACGCGCCGGGTACTACAATGAGCAGTTCTTC.

The V gene is TRBV5-1, the J gene TRBJ2-3; 8 positions match TRBD2. CDR3 length equals 16 residues. V was clipped by 4 bases and J by 1 base; unmatched bases: 8. In germline, CDR1 is SGHRS, CDR2 YFSETQ. CDR3 sequence: CASSPPHGGGTDTQYF. The DNA of the CDR3 is TGCGCCAGCAGCCCTCCTCACGGGGGGGGCACAGATACGCAGTATTTT.

This clone was counted a few times. The chain carries TRBV7-6 and TRBJ1-5; TRBD1 matches 7 bases. V shed 1 base and J 2 bases; nucleotides not matched to a gene: 2. There are 15 residues in the CDR3. The germline gives CDR1 SGHVS, CDR2 FNYEAQ. The CDR3 sequence is CASSLEDRGNQPQHF. The CDR3 nucleotides read TGTGCCAGCAGCTTAGAAGACAGGGGCAATCAGCCCCAGCATTTT. Full variable domain (remainder filled in from reference TRBV7-6 and TRBJ1-5): GAGVSQSPRYKVTKRGQDVALRCDPISGHVSLYWYRQALGQGPEFLTYFNYEAQQDKSGLPNDRFSAERPEGSISTLTIQRTEQRDSAMYRCASSLEDRGNQPQHFGDGTRLSIL.

This chain links TRBV2 with TRBJ2-3; 12 positions match TRBD2. Germline CDR1 reads SNHLY; CDR2 reads FYNNEI. The CDR3 has 16 amino acids. The ends lost 5 bases at V and 4 bases at J; junction bases unmatched: 7. The chain's CDR3 is CASSMGLAGTADTQYF. As DNA, the CDR3 is TGTGCCAGCAGTATGGGACTAGCGGGTACTGCAGATACGCAGTATTTT.

The V gene is TRBV5-1, the J gene TRBJ2-7; tentatively, D is TRBD1 (6 bases). CDR3 length: 16 amino acids. Germline lookup yields CDR1 SGHRS and CDR2 YFSETQ. Deletions cut 0 bases from V and 2 bases from J, with 15 bases between. CDR3 sequence reads: CASSLASRGQPYEQYF. DNA for the CDR3: TGCGCCAGCAGCTTGGCATCTAGGGGACAACCCTACGAGCAGTACTTC.

The chain is built from TRBV5-5 and TRBJ2-3; 7 positions agree with TRBD1. The CDR3 consists of 14 residues. Germline assignment: CDR1 SGHKS and CDR2 YYEKEE (reference sequence). The J segment lost 5 bases and the V segment lost 4 bases, leaving 7 bases of the junction unmatched. The CDR3 DNA is TGTGCCAGCAGCCCGACGACAGGGCAAGATACGCAGTATTTT. Translating gives CASSPTTGQDTQYF.

The J gene is TRBJ2-7, the V gene TRBV5-1; TRBD1 matches 8 bases. This CDR3 comprises 16 residues. J lost 6 bases, V lost 4 bases, and 15 bases had no gene match. The V gene's germline CDR1 is SGHRS and CDR2 YFSETQ. The CDR3 protein is CASSPSQGTGLSEQYF. CDR3 nucleotides: TGCGCCAGCAGCCCGTCCCAAGGGACAGGTCTCTCCGAGCAGTACTTC. The full variable domain, completed using reference TRBV5-1 and TRBJ2-7, is KAGVTQTPRYLIKTRGQQVTLSCSPISGHRSVSWYQQTPGQGLQFLFEYFSETQRNKGNFPGRFSGRQFSNSRSEMNVSTLELGDSALYLCASSPSQGTGLSEQYFGPGTRLTVT.

The rearrangement links TRBV11-3 to TRBJ2-7; the match to TRBD2 covers 7 bases. Germline lookup yields CDR1 SGHNT and CDR2 YENEEA. The J segment lost 6 bases and the V segment lost 11 bases, leaving 16 bases of the junction unmatched. The CDR3 totals 14 residues. The CDR3 loop reads CARSERDPPSEQYF. The CDR3 DNA reads as TGTGCCCGATCAGAGCGGGATCCCCCATCCGAGCAGTACTTC.